This T cell receptor beta chain was documented in a study of T cell responses to AZD1222 COVID-19 vaccine. The table came from immunoSEQ multiplex PCR; TCRdb's copy has only in-frame clones and leaves some out. Of about 94,000 clones listed, 85% were seen once; the top ten hold 4.5%. CDR3 length equals 14 residues. V shed 2 bases and J shed 1 base, with 8 bases lying between them. The germline gives CDR1 SGHVS, CDR2 FQNEAQ. The source material was peripheral blood, sampled 28 days after the second AZD1222 dose. The TCR comes from an adult who received the AZD1222 COVID-19 vaccine. This sequence joins TRBV7-8 and TRBJ1-1; D not certain. This chain's CDR3 is CASSLPEPNTEAFF. The CDR3 region has the DNA TGTGCCAGCAGCTTACCAGAGCCGAACACTGAAGCTTTCTTT.